This T cell receptor beta chain is from a study of blood T cell repertoires in COVID-19. In its sample, this clone was seen a few times. The method was immunoSEQ multiplex PCR; TCRdb's version includes in-frame clones alone and lacks a portion of them. There are about 230,000 clones in the sample; around four fifths occur only once, and 5.7% lies in the top ten. The V and J ends lost 3 bases and 0 bases respectively, with 9 bases between them. This CDR3 comprises 15 residues. Germline lookup yields CDR1 SGHTA and CDR2 FQGNSA. Material for sequencing was peripheral blood. The chain carries TRBV7-2 and TRBJ1-3; D is unclear. The sequence derives from an elderly man with acute or convalescent COVID-19. The CDR3 loop is CASSFGGASGNTIYF. CDR3 nucleotide sequence: TGTGCCAGCAGCTTCGGAGGAGCCTCTGGAAACACCATATATTTT.